Shown below are 20 T cell receptor beta chains from a single sample sequenced in a study of control samples from healthy donors and cancer patients. Some clones are missing from TCRdb's copy, which holds only in-frame ones; the method was immunoSEQ multiplex PCR. The data contain some 150,000 clones, 90% to 95% of them singletons. Sample: PBMCs. The receptors originated from a man aged 55 to 70 with colorectal cancer.

The V gene is TRBV6-5, the J gene TRBJ2-7, with no clear D. From germline, CDR1 is MNHEY and CDR2 SVGAGI. Trimming pared 0 bases from V and 0 bases from J, leaving 9 bases between. The CDR3 consists of 15 residues. As DNA, the CDR3 is TGTGCCAGCAGTTACTCTACCAGAAGCTCCTACGAGCAGTACTTC. This gives the protein CASSYSTRSSYEQYF.

The V gene is TRBV25-1, the J gene TRBJ1-1; TRBD1 aligns across 7 bases. The CDR3 is made up of 16 amino acids. The V segment lost 5 bases and the J segment 4 bases; nucleotides outside the gene matches: 13. Germline lookup yields CDR1 MGHDK and CDR2 SYGVNS. The CDR3 nucleotides are TGTGCCAGCAGTATGACAGGGTTAGCTCCGGGCACTGAAGCTTTCTTT. Protein: CASSMTGLAPGTEAFF.

The chain uses TRBV7-2 and TRBJ1-2; D is ambiguous. Germline assignment: CDR1 SGHTA and CDR2 FQGNSA. Trimming cost V 5 bases and J 4 bases, with 14 bases left between them. The CDR3 has 14 residues. CDR3 nucleotide sequence: TGTGCCAGCAGCCAATTCGACGGTCTCTATGGCTACACCTTC. Amino acids: CASSQFDGLYGYTF.

The chain recombines TRBV5-1 with TRBJ2-7, with D unclear. The CDR3 sequence is 13 residues long. Germline assignment: CDR1 SGHRS and CDR2 YFSETQ. With 3 bases removed from V and 2 bases from J, the gap between germline ends came to 9 bases. As DNA, the CDR3 is TGCGCCAGCAGCTCCGGCATCGCCTACGAGCAGTACTTC. It is translated as CASSSGIAYEQYF.

This rearrangement joins TRBV20-1 to TRBJ2-3; weak D call: TRBD2 (5 bases). Trimming stripped 3 bases from V and 0 bases from J, with 10 bases between. The CDR3 totals 14 residues. Germline assignment: CDR1 DFQATT and CDR2 SNEGSKA (reference sequence). The chain's CDR3 is CSASRGTSTDTQYF. The CDR3 DNA reads TGCAGTGCTAGTCGGGGTACTAGCACAGATACGCAGTATTTT.

V and J are TRBV10-2 and TRBJ2-1; TRBD1 might be the D (5 bases). V lost 2 bases to trimming and J lost 4 bases, with 9 bases between them. Germline CDR1 is WSHSY and CDR2 is SAAADI. CDR3 length equals 14 residues. Here the CDR3 DNA reads TGCGCCAGCAGTGAGCGGCAGGGATACAATGAGCAGTTCTTC. The encoded protein is CASSERQGYNEQFF.

In its sample, this clone was seen once. This chain joins TRBV4-1 and TRBJ2-1; no clear D. Deletions cut 0 bases from V and 5 bases from J, with 8 bases between. This CDR3 is built from 14 residues. From germline, CDR1 is MGHRA and CDR2 YSYEKL. The CDR3 region is CASSQDLGNNEQFF. CDR3 nucleotides: TGCGCCAGCAGCCAAGATTTAGGAAACAATGAGCAGTTCTTC.

The CDR3 is CAAWSQETQYF. The CDR3 DNA reads TGTGCCGCCTGGTCCCAAGAGACCCAGTACTTC. The gene calls are TRBV2 and TRBJ2-5; unclear D gene. Trimming took 11 bases from V and 1 from J, leaving 8 bases between them. Germline lookup yields CDR1 SNHLY and CDR2 FYNNEI. The CDR3 is 11 residues long.

The chain uses TRBV7-9 and TRBJ1-4, with a possible D match to TRBD1 (6 bases). Trimming stripped 1 base from V and 4 bases from J, with 7 bases between. CDR1 is SEHNR, CDR2 FQNEAQ, per germline (reference sequence). There are 14 residues in the CDR3. The chain's CDR3 is CASSLGGGNEKLFF. CDR3 DNA sequence: TGTGCCAGCAGCTTAGGAGGGGGTAATGAAAAACTGTTTTTT.

V usage is TRBV19 and J usage is TRBJ2-3; 11 bases line up with TRBD1. V lost 4 bases and J lost 6; bases outside the gene matches: 3. CDR3 length: 14 amino acids. Germline values: CDR1 LNHDA, CDR2 SQIVND (reference sequence). CDR3 region: CASSRGQGEDTQYF. The CDR3 coding sequence is TGTGCCAGTAGTAGGGGACAGGGGGAGGATACGCAGTATTTT.

The chain couples TRBV7-2 to TRBJ1-2; D remains ambiguous. The CDR3 is made up of 16 amino acids. V dropped 1 base and J dropped 1 base, with 13 bases sitting between them. Germline V gene data show CDR1 as SGHTA and CDR2 as FQGNSA. The CDR3 DNA follows: TGTGCCAGCAGCTTAGGGTCTCCGATCTTTAACTATGGCTACACCTTC. It encodes CASSLGSPIFNYGYTF.

This chain uses TRBV7-6 with TRBJ1-6; D unresolved. Trimming cost V 5 bases and J 7 bases, with 6 bases left between them. This CDR3 region has 12 residues. Germline CDR1 and CDR2: SGHVS and FNYEAQ. CDR3 in amino acids: CASSRSNSPLHF. The DNA for the CDR3 is TGTGCCAGCAGCCGGTCCAATTCACCCCTCCACTTT.

The genes are TRBV4-3 and TRBJ1-1; D perhaps matches TRBD1 (5 bases). CDR3 length: 15 residues. V lost 0 bases, J lost 6 bases, and 14 bases lay in between. Germline-derived CDR1 and CDR2 are LGHNA and YSLEER. The CDR3 nucleotides read TGCGCCAGCAGCCAAGATATCGGTAGAGGGGCTGAAGCTTTCTTT. Its translation: CASSQDIGRGAEAFF.

The rearrangement links TRBV5-4 to TRBJ1-1, with D possibly TRBD1 on 6 matching bases. From germline, CDR1 is SGHNT and CDR2 YYREEE (reference sequence). The CDR3 loop spans 14 amino acids. Trimming took 0 bases from V and 0 from J, leaving 6 bases between them. The DNA of the CDR3 is TGTGCCAGCAGCTTGGGGACAGTGAACACTGAAGCTTTCTTT. Translating gives CASSLGTVNTEAFF.

This clone has a single count. The rearrangement links TRBV9 to TRBJ1-3; no firm D call. The germline V gene encodes CDR1 SGDLS and CDR2 YYNGEE. This CDR3 has 16 amino acids. Trimming pared 0 bases from V and 0 bases from J, leaving 10 bases between. The CDR3 reads CASSVGGTLSGNTIYF. The CDR3 DNA is TGTGCCAGCAGCGTAGGTGGCACCCTCTCTGGAAACACCATATATTTT.

This chain uses TRBV5-4 with TRBJ2-2; maybe TRBD1 (5 bases). Trimming removed 4 bases at V and 5 bases at J, with 9 bases between. CDR3 length equals 13 residues. Germline values: CDR1 SGHNT, CDR2 YYREEE (reference sequence). The DNA for the CDR3 is TGTGCCAGCAGCGTTCAGGGAACCGGGGAGCTGTTTTTT. Translated: CASSVQGTGELFF.

The rearrangement joins TRBV7-9 to TRBJ1-1; possibly TRBD1 for D (5 bases). Trimming pared 6 bases from V and 2 bases from J, leaving 10 bases between. The CDR3 consists of 13 residues. Germline-derived CDR1 and CDR2 are SEHNR and FQNEAQ (reference sequence). DNA for the CDR3: TGTGCCAGCAGGCCCAGGGCAAACACTGAAGCTTTCTTT. This sequence encodes CASRPRANTEAFF.

The V and J genes are TRBV5-1 and TRBJ2-5; the match to TRBD2 covers 12 bases. V trimming: 4 bases; J trimming: 0 bases; junction bases outside the gene matches: 4. Germline CDR1 SGHRS, CDR2 YFSETQ. The CDR3 spans 16 residues. The CDR3 spells CASSLRLAGDQETQYF. As DNA, the CDR3 is TGCGCCAGCAGCCTGAGACTAGCGGGGGACCAAGAGACCCAGTACTTC.

The J gene is TRBJ2-5, the V gene TRBV7-6, with 13 bases aligning to TRBD2. The CDR3 has 16 amino acids. Unmatched junction bases numbered 9, after V lost 5 bases and J lost 6 bases. Germline CDR1 and CDR2: SGHVS and FNYEAQ. CDR3 amino acids: CASSPSGTSGEKTQYF. CDR3 nucleotides: TGTGCCAGCAGCCCATCCGGGACTAGCGGGGAGAAGACCCAGTACTTC. Full variable domain (rest looked up from reference TRBV7-6 and TRBJ2-5): GAGVSQSPRYKVTKRGQDVALRCDPISGHVSLYWYRQALGQGPEFLTYFNYEAQQDKSGLPNDRFSAERPEGSISTLTIQRTEQRDSAMYRCASSPSGTSGEKTQYFGPGTRLLVL.

The rearrangement links TRBV2 to TRBJ1-2; a possible D gene is TRBD1 (6 bases). This CDR3 is 14 amino acids long. CDR1 and CDR2 (germline): SNHLY, FYNNEI. V was shortened by 5 bases and J by 2 bases, with 12 bases between the two germline ends. CDR3 in DNA: TGTGCCAGCAGTTTACGGGGGCTGAACTATGGCTACACCTTC. This encodes CASSLRGLNYGYTF.